This TCR beta chain was observed in a study of blood T cell repertoires in COVID-19. Study background: The cDNA or gDNA used as material had been derived from T cells, B-cell-depleted T cells, or PBMCs.

In the original analysis: Researchers report that nucleated cell counts were estimated from reference gene primer amplification. Profiling relied on immunoSEQ multiplex PCR, and the TCRdb table lists in-frame clones only, not all of them. The DNA was the basis for D and trimming; V, J and clone size are from that table. Found here are over 200,000 clones, about 91% of them singletons; the top ten hold roughly 2.5%. Regarding this clone: The sample holds other DNA sequences that translate to the same CDR3.

Per the germline V gene, CDR1 is SGHVS and CDR2 is FNYEAQ. V lost 1 base and J lost 2; bases outside the gene matches: 4. The CDR3 spans 16 residues. The genes are TRBV7-6 and TRBJ2-5; 10 positions agree with TRBD2. The sequencing sample was made of PBMCs or T cells enriched from blood (not recorded which). This TCR came from a woman between 40 and 55 years old with acute COVID-19. CDR3 region: CASSLGSGGGQETQYF. DNA for the CDR3: TGTGCCAGCAGCTTAGGCAGCGGGGGGGGACAAGAGACCCAGTACTTC.